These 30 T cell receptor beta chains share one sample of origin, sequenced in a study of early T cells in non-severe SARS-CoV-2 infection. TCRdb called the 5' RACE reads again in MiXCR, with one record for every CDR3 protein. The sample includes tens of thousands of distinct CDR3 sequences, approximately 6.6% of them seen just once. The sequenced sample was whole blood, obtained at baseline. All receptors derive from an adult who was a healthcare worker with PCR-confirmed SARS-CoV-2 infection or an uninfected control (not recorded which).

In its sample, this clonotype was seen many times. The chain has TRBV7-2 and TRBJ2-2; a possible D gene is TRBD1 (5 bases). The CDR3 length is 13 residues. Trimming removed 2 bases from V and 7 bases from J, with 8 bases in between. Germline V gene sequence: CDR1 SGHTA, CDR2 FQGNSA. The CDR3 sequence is CASSLMGHGELFF. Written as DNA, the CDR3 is TGTGCCAGCAGCTTAATGGGGCACGGGGAGCTGTTTTTT.

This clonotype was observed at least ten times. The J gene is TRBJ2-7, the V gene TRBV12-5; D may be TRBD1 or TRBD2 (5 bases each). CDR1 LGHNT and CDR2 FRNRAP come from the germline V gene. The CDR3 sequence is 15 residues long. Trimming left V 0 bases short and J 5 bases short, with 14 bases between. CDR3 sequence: CASGLVRGATNEQYF. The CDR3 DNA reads TGTGCTAGTGGTTTGGTAAGAGGGGCAACGAACGAGCAGTACTTC.

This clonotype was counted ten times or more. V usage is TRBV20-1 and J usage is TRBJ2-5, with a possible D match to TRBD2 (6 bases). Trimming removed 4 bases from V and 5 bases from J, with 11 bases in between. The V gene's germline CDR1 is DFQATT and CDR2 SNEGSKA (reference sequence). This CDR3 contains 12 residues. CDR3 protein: CSAIGGSETQYF. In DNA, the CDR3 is TGCAGTGCTATCGGGGGTTCGGAGACCCAGTACTTC.

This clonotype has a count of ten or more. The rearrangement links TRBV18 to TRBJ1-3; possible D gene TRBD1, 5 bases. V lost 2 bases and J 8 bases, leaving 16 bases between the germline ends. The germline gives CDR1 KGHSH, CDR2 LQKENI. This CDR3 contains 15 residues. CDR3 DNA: TGTGCCAGCTCACCAACCAGGGTCTCCGGCGACACCATATATTTT. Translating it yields CASSPTRVSGDTIYF.

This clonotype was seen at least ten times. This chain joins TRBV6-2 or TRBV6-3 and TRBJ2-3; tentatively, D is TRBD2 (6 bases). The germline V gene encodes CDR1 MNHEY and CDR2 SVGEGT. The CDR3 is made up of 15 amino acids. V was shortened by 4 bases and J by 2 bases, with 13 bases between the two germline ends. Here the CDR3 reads CASSSTSLSTDTQYF. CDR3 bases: TGTGCCAGCAGTTCCACTAGCCTCTCCACAGATACGCAGTATTTT.

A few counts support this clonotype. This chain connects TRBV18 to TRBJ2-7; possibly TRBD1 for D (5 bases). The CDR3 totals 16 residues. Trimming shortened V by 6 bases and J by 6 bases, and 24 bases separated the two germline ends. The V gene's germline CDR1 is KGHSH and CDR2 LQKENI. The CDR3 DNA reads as TGTGCCAGCTCGCTCGAGAGACAGCTATATAATTTCGAGCAGTACTTC. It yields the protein CASSLERQLYNFEQYF.

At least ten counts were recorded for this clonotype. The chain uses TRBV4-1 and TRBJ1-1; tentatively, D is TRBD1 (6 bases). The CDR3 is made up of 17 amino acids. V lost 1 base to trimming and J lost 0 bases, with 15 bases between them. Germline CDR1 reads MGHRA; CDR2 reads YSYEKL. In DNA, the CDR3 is TGCGCCAGCAGCCAAGTAAGACGGGGGCGGATGAACACTGAAGCTTTCTTT. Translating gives CASSQVRRGRMNTEAFF.

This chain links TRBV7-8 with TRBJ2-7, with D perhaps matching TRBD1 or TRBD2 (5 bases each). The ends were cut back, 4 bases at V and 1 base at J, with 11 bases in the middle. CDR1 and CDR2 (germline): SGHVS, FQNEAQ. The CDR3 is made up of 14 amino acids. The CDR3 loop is CASSYRDGSYEQYF. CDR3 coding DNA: TGTGCCAGCAGCTACCGGGACGGTTCCTACGAGCAGTACTTC.

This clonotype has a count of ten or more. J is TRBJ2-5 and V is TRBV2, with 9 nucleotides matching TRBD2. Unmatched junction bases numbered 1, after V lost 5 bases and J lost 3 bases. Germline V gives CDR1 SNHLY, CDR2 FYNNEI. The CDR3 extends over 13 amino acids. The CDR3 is CASSQRGEETQYF. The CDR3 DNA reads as TGTGCCAGCAGTCAGCGGGGGGAAGAGACCCAGTACTTC. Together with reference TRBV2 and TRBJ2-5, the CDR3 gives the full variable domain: EPEVTQTPSHQVTQMGQEVILRCVPISNHLYFYWYRQILGQKVEFLVSFYNNEISEKSEIFDDQFSVERPDGSNFTLKIRSTKLEDSAMYFCASSQRGEETQYFGPGTRLLVL.

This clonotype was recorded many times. The chain's CDR3 is CASSFLFYEQYF. CDR3 coding DNA: TGTGCCAGCAGCTTTCTATTCTACGAGCAGTACTTC. V and J are TRBV7-9 and TRBJ2-7, with D hard to call. There are 12 residues in the CDR3. Deletions cut 3 bases from V and 3 bases from J, with 6 bases between. Germline V gene data show CDR1 as SEHNR and CDR2 as FQNEAQ (reference sequence).

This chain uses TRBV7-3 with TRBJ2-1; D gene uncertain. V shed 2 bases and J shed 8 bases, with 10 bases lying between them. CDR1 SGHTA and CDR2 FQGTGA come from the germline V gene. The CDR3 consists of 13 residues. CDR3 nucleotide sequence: TGTGCCAGCAGCTTATCGATCGGCCATGAGCAGTTCTTC. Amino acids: CASSLSIGHEQFF.

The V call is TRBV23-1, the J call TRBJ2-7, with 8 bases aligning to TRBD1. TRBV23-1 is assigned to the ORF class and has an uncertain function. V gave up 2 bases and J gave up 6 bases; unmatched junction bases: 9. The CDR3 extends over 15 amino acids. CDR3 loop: CASSQGTGKVSEQYF. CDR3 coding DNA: TGCGCCAGCAGTCAAGGGACAGGCAAGGTGTCCGAGCAGTACTTC.

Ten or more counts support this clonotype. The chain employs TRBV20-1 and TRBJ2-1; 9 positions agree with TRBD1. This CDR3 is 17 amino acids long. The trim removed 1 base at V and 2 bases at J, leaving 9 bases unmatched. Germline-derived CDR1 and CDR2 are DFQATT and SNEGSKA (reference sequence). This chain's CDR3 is CSARGTAGTGTYNEQFF. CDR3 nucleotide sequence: TGCAGTGCTAGAGGGACGGCCGGGACAGGGACCTACAATGAGCAGTTCTTC.

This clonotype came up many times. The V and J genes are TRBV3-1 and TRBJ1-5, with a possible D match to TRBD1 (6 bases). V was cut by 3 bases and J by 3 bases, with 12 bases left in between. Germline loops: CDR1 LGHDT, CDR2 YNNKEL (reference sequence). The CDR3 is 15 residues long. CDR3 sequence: CASSQGGGHNQPQHF. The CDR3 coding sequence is TGTGCCAGCAGCCAGGGAGGGGGACACAATCAGCCCCAGCATTTT.

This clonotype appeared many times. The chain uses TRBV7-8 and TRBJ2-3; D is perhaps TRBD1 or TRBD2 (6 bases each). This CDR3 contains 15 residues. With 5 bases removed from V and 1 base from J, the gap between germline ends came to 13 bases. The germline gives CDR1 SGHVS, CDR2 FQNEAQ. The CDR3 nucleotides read TGTGCCAGCAGCCACCGGGGGCCGGGCACAGATACGCAGTATTTT. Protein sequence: CASSHRGPGTDTQYF. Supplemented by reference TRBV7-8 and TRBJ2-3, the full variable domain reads GAGVSQSPRYKVAKRGQDVALRCDPISGHVSLFWYQQALGQGPEFLTYFQNEAQLDKSGLPSDRFFAERPEGSVSTLKIQRTQQEDSAVYLCASSHRGPGTDTQYFGPGTRLTVL.

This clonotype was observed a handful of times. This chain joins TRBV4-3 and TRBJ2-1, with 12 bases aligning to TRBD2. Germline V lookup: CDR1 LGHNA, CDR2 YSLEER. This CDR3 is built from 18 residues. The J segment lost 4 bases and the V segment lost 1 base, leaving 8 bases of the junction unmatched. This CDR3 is CASSQVSSGGAEYNEQFF. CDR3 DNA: TGCGCCAGCAGCCAAGTTTCTAGCGGGGGGGCGGAATACAATGAGCAGTTCTTC.

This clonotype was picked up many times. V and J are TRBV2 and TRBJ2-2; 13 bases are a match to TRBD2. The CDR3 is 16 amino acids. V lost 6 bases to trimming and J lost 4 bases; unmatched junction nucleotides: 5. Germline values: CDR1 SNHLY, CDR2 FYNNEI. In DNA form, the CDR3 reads TGTGCCAGCAGAGCGACTAGCGGGAGGTCCACCGGGGAGCTGTTTTTT. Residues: CASRATSGRSTGELFF.

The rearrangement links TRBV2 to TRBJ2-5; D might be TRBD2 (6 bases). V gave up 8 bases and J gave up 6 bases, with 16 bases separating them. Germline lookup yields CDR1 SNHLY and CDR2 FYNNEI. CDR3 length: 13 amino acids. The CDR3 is CASGMVGGKTQYF. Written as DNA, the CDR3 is TGTGCCAGCGGAATGGTCGGGGGTAAGACCCAGTACTTC.

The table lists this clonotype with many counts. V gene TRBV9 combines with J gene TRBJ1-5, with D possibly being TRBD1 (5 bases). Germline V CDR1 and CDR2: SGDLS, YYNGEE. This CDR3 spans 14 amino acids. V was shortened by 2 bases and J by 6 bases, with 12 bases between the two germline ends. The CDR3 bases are TGTGCCAGCAGCGTTGGTTCAGGGAGTCAGCCCCAGCATTTT. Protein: CASSVGSGSQPQHF. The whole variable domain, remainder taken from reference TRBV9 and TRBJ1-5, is DSGVTQTPKHLITATGQRVTLRCSPRSGDLSVYWYQQSLDQGLQFLIQYYNGEERAKGNILERFSAQQFPDLHSELNLSSLELGDSALYFCASSVGSGSQPQHFGDGTRLSIL.

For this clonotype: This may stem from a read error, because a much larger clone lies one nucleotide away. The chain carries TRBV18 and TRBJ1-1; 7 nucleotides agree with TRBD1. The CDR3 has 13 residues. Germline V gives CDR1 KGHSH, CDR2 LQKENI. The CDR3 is CVSSPGDSTEAFF. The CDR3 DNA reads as TGTGTCAGCTCACCAGGGGACAGCACTGAAGCTTTCTTT. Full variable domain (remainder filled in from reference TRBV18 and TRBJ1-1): NAGVMQNPRHLVRRRGQEARLRCSPMKGHSHVYWYRQLPEEGLKFMVYLQKENIIDESGMPKERFSAEFPKEGPSILRIQQVVRGDSAAYFCVSSPGDSTEAFFGQGTRLTVV.

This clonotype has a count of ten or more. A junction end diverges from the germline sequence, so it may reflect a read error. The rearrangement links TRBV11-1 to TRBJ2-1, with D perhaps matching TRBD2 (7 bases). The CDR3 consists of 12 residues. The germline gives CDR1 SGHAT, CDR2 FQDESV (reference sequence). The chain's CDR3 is CASRLGGGEQFF. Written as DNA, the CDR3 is TGTGCCAGCAGATTAGGGGGGGGCGAGCAGTTCTTC.

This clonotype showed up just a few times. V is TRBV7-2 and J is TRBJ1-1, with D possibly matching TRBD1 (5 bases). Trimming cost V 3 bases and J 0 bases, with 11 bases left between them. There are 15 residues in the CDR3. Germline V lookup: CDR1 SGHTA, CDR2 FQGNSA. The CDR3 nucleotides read TGTGCCAGCAGCTTTGGGCAGGGCCTGAACACTGAAGCTTTCTTT. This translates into CASSFGQGLNTEAFF.

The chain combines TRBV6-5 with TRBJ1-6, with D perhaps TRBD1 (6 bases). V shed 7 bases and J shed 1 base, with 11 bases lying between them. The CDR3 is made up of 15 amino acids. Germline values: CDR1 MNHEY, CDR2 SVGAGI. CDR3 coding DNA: TGTGCCAGCAATAACAGGGAATCCTATAATTCACCCCTCCACTTT. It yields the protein CASNNRESYNSPLHF.

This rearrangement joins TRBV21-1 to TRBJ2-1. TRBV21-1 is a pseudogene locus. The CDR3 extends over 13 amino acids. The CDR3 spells CASSKRPRNEQFF. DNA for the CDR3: TGTGCCAGCAGCAAGCGACCTCGCAATGAGCAGTTCTTC.

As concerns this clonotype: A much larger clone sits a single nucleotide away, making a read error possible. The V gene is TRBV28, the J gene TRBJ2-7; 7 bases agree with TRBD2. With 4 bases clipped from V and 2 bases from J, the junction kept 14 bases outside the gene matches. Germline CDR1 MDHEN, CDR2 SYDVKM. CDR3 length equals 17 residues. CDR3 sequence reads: CASSSSYGGSRTYEQYF. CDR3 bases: TGTGCCAGCAGTTCCTCCTATGGCGGGAGTAGAACCTACGAGCAGTACTTC.

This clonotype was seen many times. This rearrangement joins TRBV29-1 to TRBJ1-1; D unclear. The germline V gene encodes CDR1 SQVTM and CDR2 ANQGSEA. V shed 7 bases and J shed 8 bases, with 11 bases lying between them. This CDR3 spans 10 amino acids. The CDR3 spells CSAHPVEAFF. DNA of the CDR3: TGCAGCGCCCATCCCGTCGAAGCTTTCTTT.

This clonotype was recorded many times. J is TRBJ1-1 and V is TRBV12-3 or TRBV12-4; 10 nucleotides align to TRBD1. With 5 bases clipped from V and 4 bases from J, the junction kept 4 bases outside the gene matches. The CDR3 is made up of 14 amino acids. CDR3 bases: TGTGCCAGCAGTACTGGACAGGGGGGCACTGAAGCTTTCTTT. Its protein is CASSTGQGGTEAFF.

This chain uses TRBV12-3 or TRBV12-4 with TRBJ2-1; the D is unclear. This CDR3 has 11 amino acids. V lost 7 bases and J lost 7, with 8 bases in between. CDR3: CASMDRNEQFF. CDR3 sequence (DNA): TGTGCCAGCATGGACCGGAATGAGCAGTTCTTC.

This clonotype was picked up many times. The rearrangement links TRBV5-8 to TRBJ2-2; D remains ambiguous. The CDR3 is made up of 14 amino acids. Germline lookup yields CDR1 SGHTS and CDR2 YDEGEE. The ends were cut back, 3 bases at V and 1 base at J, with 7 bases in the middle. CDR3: CASSSALNTGELFF. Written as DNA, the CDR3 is TGTGCCAGCAGCTCCGCCTTGAACACCGGGGAGCTGTTTTTT.

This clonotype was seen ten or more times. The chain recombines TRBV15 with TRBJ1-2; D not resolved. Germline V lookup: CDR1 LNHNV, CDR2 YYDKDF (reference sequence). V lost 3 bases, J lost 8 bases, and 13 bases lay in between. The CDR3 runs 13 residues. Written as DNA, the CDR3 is TGTGCCACCAGCAGGAGCCGCGGGCAGGGCTACACCTTC. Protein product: CATSRSRGQGYTF.